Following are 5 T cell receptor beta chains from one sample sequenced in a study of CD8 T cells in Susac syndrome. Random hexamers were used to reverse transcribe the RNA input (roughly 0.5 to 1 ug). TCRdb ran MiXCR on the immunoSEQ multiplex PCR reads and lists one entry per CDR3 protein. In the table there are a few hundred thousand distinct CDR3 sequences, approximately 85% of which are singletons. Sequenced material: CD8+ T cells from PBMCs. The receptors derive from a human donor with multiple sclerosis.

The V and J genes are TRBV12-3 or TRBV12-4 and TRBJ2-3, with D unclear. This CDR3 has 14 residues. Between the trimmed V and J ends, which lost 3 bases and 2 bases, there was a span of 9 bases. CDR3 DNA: TGTGCCAGCAGTTTCCCAGAACACACAGATACGCAGTATTTT. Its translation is CASSFPEHTDTQYF.

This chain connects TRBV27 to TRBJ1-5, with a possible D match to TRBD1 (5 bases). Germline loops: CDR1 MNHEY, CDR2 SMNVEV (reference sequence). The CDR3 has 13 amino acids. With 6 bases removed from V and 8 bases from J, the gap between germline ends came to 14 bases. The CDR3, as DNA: TGTGCCAGCAGCCCGGGAGGGGAAGAGCCCCAGCATTTT. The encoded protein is CASSPGGEEPQHF.

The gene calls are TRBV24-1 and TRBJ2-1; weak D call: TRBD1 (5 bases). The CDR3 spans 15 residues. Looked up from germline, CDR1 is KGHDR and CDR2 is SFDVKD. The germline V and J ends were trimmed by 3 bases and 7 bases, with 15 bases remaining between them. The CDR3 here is CATSDLGAKGNEQFF. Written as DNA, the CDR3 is TGTGCCACCAGTGATCTAGGGGCAAAGGGGAATGAGCAGTTCTTC.

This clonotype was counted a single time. The DNA of the CDR3 is TGTGCCAGCAGCCGCGGGACAGGCGGGGAGCTGTTTTTT. Amino acid sequence: CASSRGTGGELFF. V usage is TRBV7-6 and J usage is TRBJ2-2, with 8 bases aligning to TRBD1. V lost 5 bases to trimming and J lost 7 bases; unmatched junction nucleotides: 3. The CDR3 runs to 13 residues. Germline V gives CDR1 SGHVS, CDR2 FNYEAQ.

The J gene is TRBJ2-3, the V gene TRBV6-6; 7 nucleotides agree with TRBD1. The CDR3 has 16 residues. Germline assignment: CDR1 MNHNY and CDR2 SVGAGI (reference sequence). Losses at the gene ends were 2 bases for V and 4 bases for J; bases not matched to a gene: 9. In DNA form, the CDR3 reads TGTGCCAGCAGTTACCCCGGGGTCCAGGGGGCAGATACGCAGTATTTT. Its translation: CASSYPGVQGADTQYF.